The clone carrying this T cell receptor (beta chain) was observed many times. Its cognate antigen is unknown. Absent ophthalmopathy progression within 18 months defined stable Graves' hyperthyroidism. Based on clinical symptoms, serum thyroxine and TRAb, thyroid ultrasound and orbital computed tomography, diagnoses were reached. From RNA transcripts, TCR beta CDR3 regions were amplified. With the HTBI primer set, the TCR CDR3 went through a first round of RT-PCR. MiXCR, run by TCRdb on the multiplex PCR reads, gives a single entry per CDR3 protein. The sample gives hundreds of thousands of distinct CDR3 sequences, approximately 14% of which show up once; about 7.7% is in the top ten. The data were obtained in a study of T cells in Graves' hyperthyroidism and ophthalmopathy. General study findings and limits: Blood also showed most of the thyroid clonotypes that were expanded above 0.001. Ophthalmopathy was distinguished from stable hyperthyroidism by 13 V-J signatures.

Trimming removed 5 bases at V and 0 bases at J, with 14 bases between. Germline assignment: CDR1 SGHVS and CDR2 FNYEAQ. This CDR3 has 15 residues. Sequenced: blood. V usage is TRBV7-6 and J usage is TRBJ2-7; possibly TRBD1 or TRBD2 for D (6 bases each). The source is a woman between 18 and 29 years old with Graves' hyperthyroidism. CDR3 sequence reads: CASSARGESSYEQYF. In DNA form, the CDR3 reads TGTGCCAGCAGCGCAAGGGGGGAAAGCTCCTACGAGCAGTACTTC.